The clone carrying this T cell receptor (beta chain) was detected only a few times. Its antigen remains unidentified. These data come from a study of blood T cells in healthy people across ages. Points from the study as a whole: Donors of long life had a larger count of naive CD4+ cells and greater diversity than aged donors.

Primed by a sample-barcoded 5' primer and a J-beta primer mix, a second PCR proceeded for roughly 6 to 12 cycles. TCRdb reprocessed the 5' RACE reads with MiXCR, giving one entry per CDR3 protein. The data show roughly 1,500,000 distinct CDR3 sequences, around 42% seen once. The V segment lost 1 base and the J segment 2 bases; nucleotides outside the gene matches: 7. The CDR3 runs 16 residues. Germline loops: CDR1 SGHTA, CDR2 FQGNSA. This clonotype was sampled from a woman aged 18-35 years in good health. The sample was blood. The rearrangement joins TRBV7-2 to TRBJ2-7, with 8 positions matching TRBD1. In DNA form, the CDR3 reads TGTGCCAGCAGCTTAGTTCGGGACAGGAGTACCTACGAGCAGTACTTC. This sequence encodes CASSLVRDRSTYEQYF.